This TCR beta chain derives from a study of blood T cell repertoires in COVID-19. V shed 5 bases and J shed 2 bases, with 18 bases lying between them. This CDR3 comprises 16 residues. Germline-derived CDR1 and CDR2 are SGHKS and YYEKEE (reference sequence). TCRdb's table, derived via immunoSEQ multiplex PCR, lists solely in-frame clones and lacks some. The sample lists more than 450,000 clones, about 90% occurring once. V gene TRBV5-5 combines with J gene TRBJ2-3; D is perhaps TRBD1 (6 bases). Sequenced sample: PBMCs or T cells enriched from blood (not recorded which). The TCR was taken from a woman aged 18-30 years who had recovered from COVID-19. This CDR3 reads CASSPGVNGITDTQYF. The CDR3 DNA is TGTGCCAGCAGTCCAGGGGTGAACGGGATCACAGATACGCAGTATTTT.